This T cell receptor beta chain originates from a study of blood T cell repertoires in COVID-19. The CDR3 spans 15 residues. V lost 5 bases to trimming and J lost 10 bases, with 18 bases between them. Germline V lookup: CDR1 KGHSH, CDR2 LQKENI. The assay was immunoSEQ multiplex PCR, and TCRdb's table has in-frame clones only and misses some. The profile shows 50,000 to 75,000 clones, over 75% of them singletons. Sequencing was performed on peripheral blood. The chain recombines TRBV18 with TRBJ1-6; the D is unclear. The sequence came from a man in his sixties with acute or convalescent COVID-19. For the CDR3, the DNA is TGTGCCAGCTCATCGTTAGAGGGAGGGCAGTCACCCCTCCACTTT. The encoded protein is CASSSLEGGQSPLHF.